The 3 T cell receptor beta chains given below trace back to one sample, sequenced in a study of blood T cell repertoires in COVID-19. The data were produced by immunoSEQ multiplex PCR, yet TCRdb's version contains in-frame clones alone and is incomplete. The table includes 400,000 to 550,000 clones, more than 85% detected once. The sequenced sample was peripheral blood. These receptors all come from a woman in her twenties or thirties with acute or convalescent COVID-19.

The chain combines TRBV6-5 with TRBJ1-5, with D possibly matching TRBD1 (6 bases). Germline values: CDR1 MNHEY, CDR2 SVGAGI. The ends were cut back, 9 bases at V and 7 bases at J, with 19 bases in the middle. This CDR3 region has 14 residues. CDR3 sequence (DNA): TGTGCCAGTAGAGCCGGGACAAATAAACAGCCCCAGCATTTT. Its protein product is CASRAGTNKQPQHF.

The V call is TRBV3-1 (or the pseudogene TRBV3-2), the J call TRBJ2-5; D may be TRBD1 (5 bases). The CDR3 is 17 residues long. Germline CDR1 is LGHDT and CDR2 is YNNKEL (reference sequence). V was clipped by 0 bases and J by 5 bases, with 19 bases between them. The CDR3 DNA reads TGTGCCAGCAGCCAAGATCTGGGGCCCTCGGCCGGGGAGACCCAGTACTTC. It specifies CASSQDLGPSAGETQYF.

The chain is built from TRBV2 and TRBJ2-5, with 13 bases fitting TRBD2. CDR3 length equals 16 residues. V lost 6 bases to trimming and J lost 7 bases; unmatched junction nucleotides: 11. Per germline, CDR1 SNHLY and CDR2 FYNNEI. The CDR3, as DNA: TGTGCCAGCAGCCAATCACTAGCGGGGGGGCCGGGGACCCAGTACTTC. Encoded protein: CASSQSLAGGPGTQYF.